These T cell receptor beta chains were read from a single sample in a study of PD-L1 blockade in urothelial cancer. Assay used: immunoSEQ multiplex PCR; TCRdb lists only in-frame clones, some missing. This sample yields about 82,000 clones, of which roughly nine tenths are seen a single time; approximately 9% belongs to the top ten. Sequenced here: PBMCs, sampled around atezolizumab (anti-PD-L1) treatment. Receptors were obtained from a man aged 55 to 70 with urothelial cancer. The CDR3 runs from the conserved cysteine through the conserved F or W. Each record gives: CDR3 protein, CDR3 length, V gene, J gene, D gene. A D gene is named only where the DNA matches it firmly.

CDR3 protein: CASSYFSGGAGYEQYF
CDR3 length: 16
V gene: TRBV6-6
J gene: TRBJ2-7
D gene: TRBD2

CDR3 protein: CASSLEVGRGGSYNEQFF
CDR3 length: 18
V gene: TRBV7-2
J gene: TRBJ2-1
D gene: TRBD2

CDR3 protein: CASSQEGDSYEQYF
CDR3 length: 14
V gene: TRBV23-1
J gene: TRBJ2-7
D gene: -

CDR3 protein: CASSTATDSTQYF
CDR3 length: 13
V gene: TRBV19
J gene: TRBJ2-3
D gene: -

CDR3 protein: CASSSLDTQYF
CDR3 length: 11
V gene: TRBV6-5
J gene: TRBJ2-3
D gene: -

CDR3 protein: CASSLPGTGAYEQYF
CDR3 length: 15
V gene: TRBV28
J gene: TRBJ2-7
D gene: TRBD1

CDR3 protein: CASNVGRANYGYTF
CDR3 length: 14
V gene: TRBV5-8
J gene: TRBJ1-2
D gene: -

CDR3 protein: CASSQDLGAQYF
CDR3 length: 12
V gene: TRBV4-3
J gene: TRBJ2-5
D gene: -

CDR3 protein: CASSPPQQGAFRETQYF
CDR3 length: 17
V gene: TRBV18
J gene: TRBJ2-5
D gene: TRBD1

CDR3 protein: CASSIGQGQGETQYF
CDR3 length: 15
V gene: TRBV7-6
J gene: TRBJ2-5
D gene: TRBD1

CDR3 protein: CASSLIAARSLYGYTF
CDR3 length: 16
V gene: TRBV7-9
J gene: TRBJ1-2
D gene: -

CDR3 protein: CASTYGLADYNEQFF
CDR3 length: 15
V gene: TRBV7-2
J gene: TRBJ2-1
D gene: TRBD2

CDR3 protein: CASELGGTTDTQYF
CDR3 length: 14
V gene: TRBV6-1
J gene: TRBJ2-3
D gene: -

CDR3 protein: CAISSQGANEQFF
CDR3 length: 13
V gene: TRBV10-3
J gene: TRBJ2-1
D gene: TRBD1

CDR3 protein: CAWSVPGQETQYF
CDR3 length: 13
V gene: TRBV30
J gene: TRBJ2-5
D gene: -

CDR3 protein: CASRDVAGASGGEQYF
CDR3 length: 16
V gene: TRBV5-1
J gene: TRBJ2-7
D gene: TRBD2

CDR3 protein: CASSSIPGTSGQETQYF
CDR3 length: 17
V gene: TRBV5-1
J gene: TRBJ2-5
D gene: TRBD2

CDR3 protein: CASSKSREFKGMYEQYF
CDR3 length: 17
V gene: TRBV21-1
J gene: TRBJ2-7
D gene: -

CDR3 protein: CASSPPGLAGTDTQYF
CDR3 length: 16
V gene: TRBV5-4
J gene: TRBJ2-3
D gene: TRBD2

CDR3 protein: CASSRTGIEGYTF
CDR3 length: 13
V gene: TRBV19
J gene: TRBJ1-2
D gene: TRBD1

CDR3 protein: CASSPLSSGGHSSEQYF
CDR3 length: 17
V gene: TRBV18
J gene: TRBJ2-7
D gene: TRBD2

CDR3 protein: CASSQGTRGVDNEQFF
CDR3 length: 16
V gene: TRBV4-2
J gene: TRBJ2-1
D gene: -

CDR3 protein: CAIRSHSHYEQYF
CDR3 length: 13
V gene: TRBV10-3
J gene: TRBJ2-7
D gene: -

CDR3 protein: CASSQDPNKKGSLSYNEQFF
CDR3 length: 20
V gene: TRBV4-3
J gene: TRBJ2-1
D gene: -

CDR3 protein: CASSLTVTGLAGEYHEQYF
CDR3 length: 19
V gene: TRBV7-2
J gene: TRBJ2-7
D gene: TRBD2

CDR3 protein: CASSSTGHGYTF
CDR3 length: 12
V gene: TRBV7-2
J gene: TRBJ1-2
D gene: TRBD1

CDR3 protein: CATSRPGQDEQYF
CDR3 length: 13
V gene: TRBV15
J gene: TRBJ2-7
D gene: TRBD1

CDR3 protein: CASSAQWGGEQYF
CDR3 length: 13
V gene: TRBV7-2
J gene: TRBJ2-7
D gene: TRBD2

CDR3 protein: CASSNHHRQGARTGELFF
CDR3 length: 18
V gene: TRBV5-6
J gene: TRBJ2-2
D gene: TRBD1

CDR3 protein: CASSLDTDKNTEAFF
CDR3 length: 15
V gene: TRBV5-1
J gene: TRBJ1-1
D gene: -

CDR3 protein: CASSVDWTGEETQYF
CDR3 length: 15
V gene: TRBV9
J gene: TRBJ2-5
D gene: TRBD1